These T cell receptor beta chains were read from a single sample in a study of blood T cell repertoires in COVID-19. The assay was immunoSEQ multiplex PCR, and TCRdb's table has in-frame clones only and misses some. The sample records about 140,000 clones, approximately 81% being singletons. What was sequenced was PBMCs or T cells enriched from blood (not recorded which). These TCRs come from a middle-aged man with acute COVID-19. Both conserved end residues are part of each CDR3. The D gene is left open where the match is weak. Clone size is given for some rows only: seen once, a few or many times, or a class if the clone is expanded.

j_call | d_call | clone_size | v_call | cdr3_nt | cdr3_aa
TRBJ2-5 | - | - | TRBV6-5 | TGTGCCATCAACAATGCCCCTCCGAAAGAGACCCAGTACTTC | CAINNAPPKETQYF
TRBJ1-2 | TRBD1 | - | TRBV6-5 | TGTGCCAGCATGGACAGGGCAAGTGAGCACTATGGCTACACCTTC | CASMDRASEHYGYTF
TRBJ2-7 | - | - | TRBV11-2 | TGTGCCAGCAGCTTAGAAGCGGGTGGTTCCCACGAGCAGTACTTC | CASSLEAGGSHEQYF
TRBJ2-7 | TRBD1 | - | TRBV6-5 | TGTGCCAGCAGATTAGAGAGGACAGGGCTCGAGCAGTACTTC | CASRLERTGLEQYF
TRBJ2-1 | TRBD2 | - | TRBV11-2 | TGTGCCAGCAGCCCTAGGGGATACAGCGGGAGGGCCGGCAATGAGCAGTTCTTC | CASSPRGYSGRAGNEQFF
TRBJ2-1 | - | - | TRBV7-9 | TGTGCCAGCAGCCCTCTGGAGGCGGGGACTGATGAGCAGTTCTTC | CASSPLEAGTDEQFF
TRBJ1-1 | TRBD1 | few | TRBV10-3 | TGTGCCATCAGTGAGTACGGGGACAGGGCTACTGAAGCTTTCTTT | CAISEYGDRATEAFF
TRBJ2-1 | TRBD1 | - | TRBV6-2/TRBV6-3 | TGTGCCAGCAGTTACTCCGAGACAGGGTTTAATGAGCAGTTCTTC | CASSYSETGFNEQFF
TRBJ1-2 | TRBD1 | - | TRBV9 | TGTGCCAGCAGCGTGACAGGGCGCTATGGCTACACCTTC | CASSVTGRYGYTF
TRBJ1-2 | - | - | TRBV12-3/TRBV12-4 | TGTGCCAGCAGTTCGCACAGGTCGTGGGGCTACACCTTC | CASSSHRSWGYTF
TRBJ2-1 | TRBD1 | - | TRBV7-2 | TGTGCCAGCAGCTTTCGGGGACAGGCAGTCTATGAGCAGTTCTTC | CASSFRGQAVYEQFF
TRBJ2-1 | - | - | TRBV6-2/TRBV6-3 | TGTGCCAGCAGTTATGTCACAGGGTATATGAATGAGCAGTTCTTC | CASSYVTGYMNEQFF
TRBJ1-1 | - | few | TRBV19 | TGTGCCAGTAGTACGCCTGGGGAGAGAAGGGACACTGAAGCTTTCTTT | CASSTPGERRDTEAFF
TRBJ1-5 | - | - | TRBV28 | TGTGCCAGCACCCCCCTACGGCGGGGCAATCAGCCCCAGCATTTT | CASTPLRRGNQPQHF
TRBJ1-4 | TRBD1 | - | TRBV4-3 | TGCGCCAGCAGCCAAGAACTCGGGACAGGCTGGGAAAAACTGTTTTTT | CASSQELGTGWEKLFF
TRBJ1-3 | - | - | TRBV16 | TGTGCCAGCAGCCATCTACAGGACTCTGGAAACACCATATATTTT | CASSHLQDSGNTIYF
TRBJ2-5 | - | - | TRBV11-2 | TGTGCCAGCAGCTCTGGTGAGGCCCAAGAGACCCAGTACTTC | CASSSGEAQETQYF
TRBJ2-5 | TRBD2 | - | TRBV5-6 | TGTGCCAGCAGCTCTAGCGGGGGGCTAGAGACCCAGTACTTC | CASSSSGGLETQYF
TRBJ1-1 | - | - | TRBV29-1 | TGCAGCGTTGAAGATCTTGGAGTGAACACTGAAGCTTTCTTT | CSVEDLGVNTEAFF
TRBJ2-3 | - | few | TRBV30 | TGTGCCTGGAGTGTTAAGGTGAGGGTCCAAGATACGCAGTATTTT | CAWSVKVRVQDTQYF
TRBJ2-3 | TRBD2 | - | TRBV6-4 | TGTGCCAGCAGTGACTCTAGCGGGGGCGCAGATACGCAGTATTTT | CASSDSSGGADTQYF
TRBJ1-5 | - | few | TRBV15 | TGTGCCACCAGCAGGAGTGGCGCCGTAACGGGTCAGCCCCAGCATTTT | CATSRSGAVTGQPQHF
TRBJ2-1 | - | few | TRBV3-1/TRBV3-2 | TGTGCCAGCAGCCAAGATCAAGAGAACTACAATGAGCAGTTCTTC | CASSQDQENYNEQFF
TRBJ1-4 | TRBD1 | - | TRBV19 | TGTGCCAGTAGCACAAACAGGGGCGAAAAACTGTTTTTT | CASSTNRGEKLFF
TRBJ1-1 | - | few | TRBV7-8 | TGTGCCAGCAGCGCCTTACTCCACACTGAAGCTTTCTTT | CASSALLHTEAFF
TRBJ2-5 | TRBD1 | - | TRBV7-7 | TGTGCCAGCAGTTTTGGGACAGGGGGCCAAGAGACCCAGTACTTC | CASSFGTGGQETQYF